The sequence of this T cell receptor beta chain was determined in a study of blood T cell repertoires in COVID-19. The wider study: COVID-19 samples from acute and convalescent phases originated in the United States, Italy and Spain. PBMCs, B-cell-depleted T cells, or T cells provided the cDNA or gDNA that made up the material.

In the authors' workflow: From reference gene primer amplification, estimates of nucleated cell counts were derived. The repertoire was sequenced with immunoSEQ multiplex PCR; TCRdb's copy has only in-frame clones and lacks some. V, J and clone size reflect that table, while D and trimming were determined from the DNA. This sample has 300,000 or so clones, with approximately 89% found just once. This CDR3 is 12 amino acids long. Deletions cut 7 bases from V and 8 bases from J, with 14 bases between. Sample: peripheral blood. The receptor's source is a woman between 45 and 60 years old who had recovered from COVID-19. The genes are TRBV12-3 or TRBV12-4 and TRBJ1-1; tentatively, D is TRBD1 (5 bases). CDR3 residues: CASITTRGEAFF. Here the CDR3 DNA reads TGTGCCAGCATCACGACTCGGGGGGAAGCTTTCTTT.